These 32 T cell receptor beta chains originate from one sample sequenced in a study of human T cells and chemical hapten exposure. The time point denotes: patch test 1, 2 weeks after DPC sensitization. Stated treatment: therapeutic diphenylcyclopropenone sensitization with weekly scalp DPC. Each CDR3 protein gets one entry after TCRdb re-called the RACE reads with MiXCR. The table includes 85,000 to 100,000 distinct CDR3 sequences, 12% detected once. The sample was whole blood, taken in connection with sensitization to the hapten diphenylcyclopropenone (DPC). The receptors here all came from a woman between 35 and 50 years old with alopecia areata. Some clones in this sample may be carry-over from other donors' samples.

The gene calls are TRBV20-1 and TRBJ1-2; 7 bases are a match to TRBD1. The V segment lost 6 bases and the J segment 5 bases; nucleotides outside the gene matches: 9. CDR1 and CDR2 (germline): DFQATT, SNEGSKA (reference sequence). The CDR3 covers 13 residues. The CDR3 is CSASRGGRYGYTF. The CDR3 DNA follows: TGCAGTGCCAGCCGAGGGGGCCGGTATGGCTACACCTTC.

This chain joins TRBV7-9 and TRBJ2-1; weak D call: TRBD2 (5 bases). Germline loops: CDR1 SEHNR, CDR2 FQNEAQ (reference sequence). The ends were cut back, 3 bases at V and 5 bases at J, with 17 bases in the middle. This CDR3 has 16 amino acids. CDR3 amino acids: CASSFGLVGADNEQFF. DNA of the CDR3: TGTGCCAGCAGCTTTGGCCTCGTGGGAGCGGACAATGAGCAGTTCTTC.

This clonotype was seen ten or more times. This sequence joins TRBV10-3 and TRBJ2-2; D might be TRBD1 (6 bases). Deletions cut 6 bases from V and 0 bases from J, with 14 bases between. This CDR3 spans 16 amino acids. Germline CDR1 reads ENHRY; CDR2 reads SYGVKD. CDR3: CAIRSLSGANTGELFF. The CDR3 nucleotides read TGTGCCATCAGATCTCTGTCAGGGGCGAACACCGGGGAGCTGTTTTTT.

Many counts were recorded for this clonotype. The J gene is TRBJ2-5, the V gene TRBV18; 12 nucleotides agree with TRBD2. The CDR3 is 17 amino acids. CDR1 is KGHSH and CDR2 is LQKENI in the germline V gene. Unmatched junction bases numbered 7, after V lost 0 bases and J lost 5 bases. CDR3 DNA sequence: TGTGCCAGCTCACCACCCAGGCTAGCGGGAGGGAGCGAGACCCAGTACTTC. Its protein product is CASSPPRLAGGSETQYF.

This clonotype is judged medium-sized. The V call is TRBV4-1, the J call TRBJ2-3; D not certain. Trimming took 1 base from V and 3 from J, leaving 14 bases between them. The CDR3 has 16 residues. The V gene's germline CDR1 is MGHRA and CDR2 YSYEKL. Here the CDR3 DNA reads TGCGCCAGCAGCCAAGCACCCCCTCCTAGAACAGATACGCAGTATTTT. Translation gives CASSQAPPPRTDTQYF.

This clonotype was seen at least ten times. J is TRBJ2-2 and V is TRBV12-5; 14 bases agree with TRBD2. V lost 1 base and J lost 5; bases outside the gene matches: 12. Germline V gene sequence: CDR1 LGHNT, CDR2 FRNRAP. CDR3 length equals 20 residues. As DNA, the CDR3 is TGTGCTAGTGGTTTGGATCCCACCGGGACTAGCGGGAGTAAGACCGGGGAGCTGTTTTTT. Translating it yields CASGLDPTGTSGSKTGELFF.

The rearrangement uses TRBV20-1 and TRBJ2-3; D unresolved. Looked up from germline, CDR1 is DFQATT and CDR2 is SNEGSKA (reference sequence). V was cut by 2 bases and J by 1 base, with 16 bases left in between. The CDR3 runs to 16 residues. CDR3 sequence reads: CSARPPRGEGTDTQYF. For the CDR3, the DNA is TGCAGTGCTAGACCCCCGCGAGGCGAAGGCACAGATACGCAGTATTTT.

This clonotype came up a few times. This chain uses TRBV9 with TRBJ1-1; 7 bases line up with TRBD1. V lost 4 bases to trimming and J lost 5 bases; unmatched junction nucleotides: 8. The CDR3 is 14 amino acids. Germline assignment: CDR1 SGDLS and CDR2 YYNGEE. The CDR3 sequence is CASSPQQGRTEAFF. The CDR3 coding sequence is TGTGCCAGCAGCCCCCAACAGGGGAGGACTGAAGCTTTCTTT.

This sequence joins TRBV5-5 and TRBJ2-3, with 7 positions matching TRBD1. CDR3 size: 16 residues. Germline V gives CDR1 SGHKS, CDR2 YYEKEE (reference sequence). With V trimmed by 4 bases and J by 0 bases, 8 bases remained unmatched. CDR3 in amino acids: CASSAAGTVSTDTQYF. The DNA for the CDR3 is TGTGCCAGCAGCGCGGCCGGGACAGTGAGCACAGATACGCAGTATTTT.

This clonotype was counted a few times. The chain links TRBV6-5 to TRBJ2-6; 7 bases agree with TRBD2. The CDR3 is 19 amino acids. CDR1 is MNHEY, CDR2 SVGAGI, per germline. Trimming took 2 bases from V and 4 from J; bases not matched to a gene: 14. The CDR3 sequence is CASSYTGIWGGYGANVLTF. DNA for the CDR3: TGTGCCAGCAGTTACACCGGGATCTGGGGAGGGTACGGGGCCAACGTCCTGACTTTC.

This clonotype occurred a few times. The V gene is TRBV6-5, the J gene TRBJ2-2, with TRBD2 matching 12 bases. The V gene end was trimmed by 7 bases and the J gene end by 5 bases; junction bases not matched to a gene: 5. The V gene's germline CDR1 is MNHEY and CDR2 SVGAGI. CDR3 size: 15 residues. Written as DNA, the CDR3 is TGTGCCAGCAAACATGGACTAGCGGGGACCGGGGAGCTGTTTTTT. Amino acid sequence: CASKHGLAGTGELFF.

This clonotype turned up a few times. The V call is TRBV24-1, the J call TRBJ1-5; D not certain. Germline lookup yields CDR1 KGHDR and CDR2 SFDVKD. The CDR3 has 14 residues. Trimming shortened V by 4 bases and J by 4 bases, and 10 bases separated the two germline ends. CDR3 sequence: CATSEGRINQPQHF. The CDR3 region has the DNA TGTGCCACCAGTGAGGGCAGGATAAATCAGCCCCAGCATTTT.

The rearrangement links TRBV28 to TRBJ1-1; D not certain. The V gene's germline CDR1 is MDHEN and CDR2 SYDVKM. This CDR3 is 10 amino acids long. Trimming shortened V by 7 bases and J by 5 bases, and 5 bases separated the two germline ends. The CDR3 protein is CASIGTEAFF. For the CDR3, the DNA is TGTGCCAGCATTGGTACTGAAGCTTTCTTT.

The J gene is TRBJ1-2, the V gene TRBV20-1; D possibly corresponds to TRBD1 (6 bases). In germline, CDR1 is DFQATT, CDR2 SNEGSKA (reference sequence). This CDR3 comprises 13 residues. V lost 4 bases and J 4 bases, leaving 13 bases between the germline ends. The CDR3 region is CSANFRGGYGYTF. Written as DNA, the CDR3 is TGCAGTGCTAATTTCAGGGGCGGCTATGGCTACACCTTC.

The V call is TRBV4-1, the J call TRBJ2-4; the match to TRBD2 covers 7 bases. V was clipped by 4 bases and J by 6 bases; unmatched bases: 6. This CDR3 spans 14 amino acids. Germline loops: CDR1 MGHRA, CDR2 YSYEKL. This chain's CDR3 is CASSRTSEGNIQYF. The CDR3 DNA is TGCGCCAGCAGCCGGACTAGTGAGGGAAACATTCAGTACTTC.

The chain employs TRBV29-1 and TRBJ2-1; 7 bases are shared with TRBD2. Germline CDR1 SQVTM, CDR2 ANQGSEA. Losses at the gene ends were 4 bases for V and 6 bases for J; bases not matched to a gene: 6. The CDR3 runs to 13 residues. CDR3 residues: CSVGGRQSNEQFF. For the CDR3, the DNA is TGCAGCGTTGGCGGGAGACAGAGCAATGAGCAGTTCTTC.

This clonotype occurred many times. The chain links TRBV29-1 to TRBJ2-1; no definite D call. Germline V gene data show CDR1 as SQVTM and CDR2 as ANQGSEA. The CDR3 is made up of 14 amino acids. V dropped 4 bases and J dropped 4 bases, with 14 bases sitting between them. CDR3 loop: CSVGSWGLYNEQFF. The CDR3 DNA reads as TGCAGCGTTGGATCCTGGGGTCTTTACAATGAGCAGTTCTTC.

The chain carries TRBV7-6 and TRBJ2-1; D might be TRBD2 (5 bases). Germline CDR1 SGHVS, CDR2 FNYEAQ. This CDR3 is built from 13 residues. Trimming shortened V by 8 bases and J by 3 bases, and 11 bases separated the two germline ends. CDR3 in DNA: TGTGCCAGCGAAATGGAGGACTACAATGAGCAGTTCTTC. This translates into CASEMEDYNEQFF.

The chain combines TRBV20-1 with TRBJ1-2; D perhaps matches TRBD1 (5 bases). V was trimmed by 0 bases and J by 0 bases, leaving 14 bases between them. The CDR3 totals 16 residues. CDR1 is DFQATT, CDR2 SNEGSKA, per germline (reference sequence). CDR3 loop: CSARDQQGFSNYGYTF. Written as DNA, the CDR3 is TGCAGTGCTAGAGATCAGCAGGGATTCTCTAACTATGGCTACACCTTC.

CDR3 region: CASRLIGGAGNTIYF. For the CDR3, the DNA is TGTGCCAGCAGATTAATTGGGGGGGCTGGAAACACCATATATTTT. The V gene is TRBV12-3 or TRBV12-4, the J gene TRBJ1-3; D is perhaps TRBD1 (5 bases). The CDR3 contains 15 residues. Trimming took off 6 bases at V and 2 bases at J, with 14 bases between the two ends.

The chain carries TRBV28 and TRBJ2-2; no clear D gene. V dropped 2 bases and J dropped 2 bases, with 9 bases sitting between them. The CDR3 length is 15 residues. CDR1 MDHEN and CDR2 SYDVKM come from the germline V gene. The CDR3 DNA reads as TGTGCCAGCAGTTTACGGCGGCTTAACACCGGGGAGCTGTTTTTT. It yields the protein CASSLRRLNTGELFF.

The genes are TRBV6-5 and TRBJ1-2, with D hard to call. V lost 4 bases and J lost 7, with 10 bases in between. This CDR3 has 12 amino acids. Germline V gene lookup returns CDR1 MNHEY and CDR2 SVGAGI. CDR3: CASSSVMSGYTF. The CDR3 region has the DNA TGTGCCAGCAGTTCCGTAATGAGTGGCTACACCTTC.

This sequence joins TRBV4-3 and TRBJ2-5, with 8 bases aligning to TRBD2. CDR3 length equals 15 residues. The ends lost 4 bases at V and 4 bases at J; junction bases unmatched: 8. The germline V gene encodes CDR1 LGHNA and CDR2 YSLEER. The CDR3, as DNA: TGCGCCAGCAGCCCCGGACCAGCGGGGGCAGAGACCCAGTACTTC. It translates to CASSPGPAGAETQYF.

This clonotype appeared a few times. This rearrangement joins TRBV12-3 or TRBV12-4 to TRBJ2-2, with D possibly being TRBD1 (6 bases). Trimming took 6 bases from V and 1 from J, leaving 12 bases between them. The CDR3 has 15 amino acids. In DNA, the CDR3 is TGTGCCAGCAGGGAACTGACAGGGAACACCGGGGAGCTGTTTTTT. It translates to CASRELTGNTGELFF.

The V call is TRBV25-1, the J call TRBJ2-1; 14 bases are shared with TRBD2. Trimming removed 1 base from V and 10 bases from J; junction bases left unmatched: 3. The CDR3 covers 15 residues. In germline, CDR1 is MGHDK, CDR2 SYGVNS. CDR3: CASSEWGTSGREQFF. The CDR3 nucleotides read TGTGCCAGCAGTGAATGGGGGACTAGCGGGAGAGAGCAGTTCTTC.

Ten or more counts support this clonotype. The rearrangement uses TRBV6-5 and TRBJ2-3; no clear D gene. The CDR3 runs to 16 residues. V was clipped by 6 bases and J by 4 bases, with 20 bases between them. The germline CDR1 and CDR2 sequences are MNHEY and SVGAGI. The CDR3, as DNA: TGTGCCAGCAGCCGCCTTAAAGCGAACAGAGCAGATACGCAGTATTTT. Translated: CASSRLKANRADTQYF.

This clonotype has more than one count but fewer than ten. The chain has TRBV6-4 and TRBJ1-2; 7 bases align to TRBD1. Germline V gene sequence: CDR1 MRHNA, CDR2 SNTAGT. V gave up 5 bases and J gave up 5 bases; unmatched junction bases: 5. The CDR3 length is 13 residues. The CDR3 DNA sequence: TGTGCCAGCAGTCCGGGACAGAGTTATGGCTACACCTTC. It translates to CASSPGQSYGYTF.

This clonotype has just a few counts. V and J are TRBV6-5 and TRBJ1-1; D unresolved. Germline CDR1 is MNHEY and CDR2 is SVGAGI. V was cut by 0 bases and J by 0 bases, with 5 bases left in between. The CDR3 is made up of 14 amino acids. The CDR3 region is CASSYSGLNTEAFF. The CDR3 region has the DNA TGTGCCAGCAGTTACTCAGGGTTGAACACTGAAGCTTTCTTT.

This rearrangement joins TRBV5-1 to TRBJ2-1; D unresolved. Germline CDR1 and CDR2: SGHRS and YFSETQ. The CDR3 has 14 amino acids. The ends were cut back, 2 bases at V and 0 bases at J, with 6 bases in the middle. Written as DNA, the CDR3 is TGCGCCAGCAGCTTCCCCTACTCCTACAATGAGCAGTTCTTC. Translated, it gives CASSFPYSYNEQFF.

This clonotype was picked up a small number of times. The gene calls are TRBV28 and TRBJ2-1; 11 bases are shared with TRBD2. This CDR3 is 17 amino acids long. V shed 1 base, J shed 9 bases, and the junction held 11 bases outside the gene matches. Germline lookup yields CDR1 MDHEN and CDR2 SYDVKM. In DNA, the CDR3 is TGTGCCAGCAGTTTATCGGGGGGTAGCGGGAGGGATAGTGAGCAGTTCTTC. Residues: CASSLSGGSGRDSEQFF.

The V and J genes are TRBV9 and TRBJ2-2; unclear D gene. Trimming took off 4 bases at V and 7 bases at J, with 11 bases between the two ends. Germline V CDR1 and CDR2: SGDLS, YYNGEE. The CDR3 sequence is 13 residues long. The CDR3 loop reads CASSPGPSGELFF. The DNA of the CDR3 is TGTGCCAGCAGCCCGGGTCCCAGCGGGGAGCTGTTTTTT.

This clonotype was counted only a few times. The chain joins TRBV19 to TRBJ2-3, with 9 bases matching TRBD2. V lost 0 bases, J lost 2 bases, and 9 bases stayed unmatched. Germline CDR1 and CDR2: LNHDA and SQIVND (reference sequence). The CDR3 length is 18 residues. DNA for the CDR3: TGTGCCAGTAGTATAGAACGGCCTAGCGGGGTTTCCACAGATACGCAGTATTTT. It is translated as CASSIERPSGVSTDTQYF.